These 15 T cell receptor beta chains originate from one sample sequenced in a study of OX40 agonist ivuxolimab in advanced cancers. Assay: immunoSEQ multiplex PCR; the TCRdb copy retains only in-frame clones and omits some. The sample shows 40,000 or so clones, 75% to 90% of them seen only once. The specimen was CD4+ or CD8+ T cells sorted from blood, collected in a trial of the OX40 agonist ivuxolimab. These receptors all come from an adult with an advanced solid tumor such as melanoma, head and neck, liver or kidney cancer.

This CDR3 is CASRPQNNRAGYTF. The CDR3 bases are TGTGCCAGCAGACCCCAAAATAACAGGGCGGGCTACACCTTC. This chain joins TRBV28 and TRBJ1-2; D is possibly TRBD1 (6 bases). V shed 6 bases and J shed 8 bases, with 19 bases lying between them. Per the germline V gene, CDR1 is MDHEN and CDR2 is SYDVKM. The CDR3 is made up of 14 amino acids.

The gene calls are TRBV28 and TRBJ2-7; D is uncertain. The CDR3 loop spans 11 amino acids. Trimming removed 1 base from V and 5 bases from J, with 3 bases in between. Looked up from germline, CDR1 is MDHEN and CDR2 is SYDVKM. CDR3 bases: TGTGCCAGCAGTTTATTACACGAGCAGTACTTC. Amino acid sequence: CASSLLHEQYF.

The V call is TRBV4-1, the J call TRBJ2-4, with no clear D. This CDR3 is 17 amino acids long. Trimming shortened V by 1 base and J by 1 base, and 14 bases separated the two germline ends. Germline assignment: CDR1 MGHRA and CDR2 YSYEKL. In DNA, the CDR3 is TGCGCCAGCAGCCAAGCATCCCTCACTATGGCCAAAAACATTCAGTACTTC. Amino acid sequence: CASSQASLTMAKNIQYF.

This clone is medium-sized in the sample. The chain links TRBV11-2 to TRBJ2-7; the match to TRBD2 covers 7 bases. The CDR3 sequence is 13 residues long. With V trimmed by 0 bases and J by 6 bases, 2 bases remained unmatched. Germline values: CDR1 SGHAT, CDR2 FQNNGV. CDR3 protein: CASSLEPGGEQYF. The DNA of the CDR3 is TGTGCCAGCAGCTTAGAGCCGGGGGGCGAGCAGTACTTC.

This chain joins TRBV6-1 and TRBJ1-4; D might be TRBD1 (5 bases). The CDR3 spans 13 residues. V was pared by 6 bases and J by 7 bases, with 12 bases between. Germline values: CDR1 MNHNS, CDR2 SASEGT. CDR3 sequence reads: CASSASGGEKLFF. The CDR3 coding sequence is TGTGCCAGCAGCGCCTCGGGGGGTGAAAAACTGTTTTTT.

CDR3 protein: CASGGQGLLYEQYF. Written as DNA, the CDR3 is TGTGCCAGCGGGGGACAGGGCCTCCTTTACGAGCAGTACTTC. The chain has TRBV28 and TRBJ2-7, with TRBD1 matching 9 bases. The V gene's germline CDR1 is MDHEN and CDR2 SYDVKM. The J segment lost 4 bases and the V segment lost 8 bases, leaving 9 bases of the junction unmatched. The CDR3 is 14 amino acids.

The genes are TRBV30 and TRBJ1-5; D ambiguous. Trimming took off 0 bases at V and 7 bases at J, with 10 bases between the two ends. This CDR3 comprises 13 residues. CDR1 and CDR2 from the germline V gene are GTSNPN and SVGIG (reference sequence). CDR3 coding DNA: TGTGCCTGGAGTGTAAGGCTGCGGCAGCCCCAGCATTTT. Residues: CAWSVRLRQPQHF.

The V call is TRBV5-1, the J call TRBJ1-4; 7 bases agree with TRBD1. This CDR3 region has 15 residues. In germline, CDR1 is SGHRS, CDR2 YFSETQ. The J segment lost 9 bases and the V segment lost 1 base, leaving 9 bases of the junction unmatched. CDR3 sequence reads: CASSLIEGQRKKLFF. The CDR3 DNA reads TGCGCCAGCAGCTTGATTGAGGGACAGAGGAAAAAACTGTTTTTT.

The V call is TRBV4-1, the J call TRBJ2-3; TRBD2 agrees at 10 bases. V dropped 1 base and J dropped 6; count of bases not matched to a gene: 7. Looked up from germline, CDR1 is MGHRA and CDR2 is YSYEKL. This CDR3 contains 16 residues. The chain's CDR3 is CASSQGLAGAGDTQYF. The CDR3 DNA reads TGCGCCAGCAGCCAAGGGCTAGCGGGAGCAGGGGATACGCAGTATTTT.

The V gene is TRBV10-3, the J gene TRBJ2-7; 13 bases are shared with TRBD2. The CDR3 is 15 amino acids. J lost 4 bases, V lost 5 bases, and 5 bases had no gene match. Germline CDR1 ENHRY, CDR2 SYGVKD. CDR3 amino acids: CAISTTSGRAYEQYF. In nucleotides, the CDR3 is TGTGCCATCAGTACAACTAGCGGGAGGGCTTACGAGCAGTACTTC.

The chain links TRBV19 to TRBJ2-1; D is possibly TRBD2 (6 bases). The CDR3 has 16 residues. Trimming cost V 6 bases and J 0 bases, with 15 bases left between them. The germline V gene has CDR1 LNHDA and CDR2 SQIVND (reference sequence). In DNA, the CDR3 is TGTGCCAGTAGCCTAACCGGGACTGGCTCCTACAATGAGCAGTTCTTC. Translation gives CASSLTGTGSYNEQFF.

The rearrangement joins TRBV6-5 to TRBJ2-5; D is perhaps TRBD1 or TRBD2 (5 bases each). The CDR3 length is 13 residues. Per germline, CDR1 MNHEY and CDR2 SVGAGI. V was clipped by 6 bases and J by 7 bases, with 15 bases between them. The CDR3 reads CASRKLVGATQYF. CDR3 bases: TGTGCCAGCAGAAAACTAGTCGGGGCGACCCAGTACTTC.

This clone occurred a few times. The V gene is TRBV7-8, the J gene TRBJ2-1; 13 bases map to TRBD2. The CDR3 sequence is 19 residues long. The germline V gene encodes CDR1 SGHVS and CDR2 FQNEAQ. V gave up 3 bases and J gave up 10 bases; unmatched junction bases: 18. The CDR3, as DNA: TGTGCCAGCAGCTTTCTCGTGGGGGGACTAGCGGGGTCGAGGAGGGAGCAGTTCTTC. Protein sequence: CASSFLVGGLAGSRREQFF.

V usage is TRBV6-5 and J usage is TRBJ2-2; TRBD2 matches 9 bases. With 6 bases clipped from V and 1 base from J, the junction kept 3 bases outside the gene matches. The length of the CDR3 is 15 residues. Germline V gene sequence: CDR1 MNHEY, CDR2 SVGAGI. CDR3 amino acids: CASSGTSRNTGELFF. The CDR3 bases are TGTGCCAGCAGCGGGACTAGCCGGAACACCGGGGAGCTGTTTTTT.

The chain couples TRBV4-3 to TRBJ2-7, with 8 positions matching TRBD2. CDR1 is LGHNA, CDR2 YSLEER, per germline. V lost 1 base, J lost 2 bases, and 4 bases stayed unmatched. The CDR3 extends over 15 amino acids. This CDR3 reads CASSQGLAKTYEQYF. DNA of the CDR3: TGCGCCAGCAGCCAAGGACTAGCGAAGACCTACGAGCAGTACTTC.